This TCR beta chain comes out of a study of PD-1 blockade in classical Hodgkin lymphoma. Study-wide findings and caveats: Complete responders showed a baseline diversity that resembled the diversity of newly diagnosed patients. Researchers reported that CD4+ TCR diversity, though not CD8+, rose significantly by C4D1.

This clone was detected only once. Antigen unknown. The junction had 15 bases not matched to a gene; V was cut back by 8 bases and J by 5 bases. The germline V gene has CDR1 SNHLY and CDR2 FYNNEI. The CDR3 has 17 amino acids. Every patient relapsed after autologous stem cell transplantation, and brentuximab vedotin exposure varied. Method: immunoSEQ multiplex PCR; TCRdb's copy keeps in-frame clones and lacks some. The sample records roughly 20,000 clones, 86% being singletons. The TCR comes from a human donor with classical Hodgkin lymphoma. The chain has TRBV2 and TRBJ2-5; TRBD2 aligns across 12 bases. The input for sequencing was peripheral blood mononuclear cells (PBMCs), taken before the second cycle of nivolumab. The CDR3 reads CASALPGAGLAGETQYF. CDR3 in DNA: TGTGCCAGCGCCCTCCCGGGAGCTGGACTAGCGGGGGAGACCCAGTACTTC.